This TCR beta chain was recorded in a study of shared clonotypes between healthy human individuals (dated by TCRdb to the early 2020s). Study-wide context: Three men and two women, aged 18 to 49 years, made up the cohort. Blood TCR repertoires of a handful of healthy adults were deeply sequenced to estimate repertoire size and the extent of clonotype sharing between individuals. To increase sequencing depth and limit assay-specific biases, TCR repertoire library preparation and sequencing were carried out by different laboratories using diverse techniques. Between about 0.85 and 9.5 billion PBMCs per donor were obtained by leukapheresis.

Using the deep immunoSEQ assay, multiplex PCR amplified TCR CDR3 regions from genomic DNA. Genomic DNA extracted from each cell subset was distributed evenly over all wells of several immunoSEQ 96-well plates, and each plate served as one replicate. Each replicate PCR for unsorted PBMC received roughly 300 ng genomic DNA, equal to about 30,000 T cell genomes. Unsorted PBMC genomic DNA was sequenced across ten immunoSEQ deep assay plates. The purified libraries were quantified using a Qubit 3.0 fluorometer, sized with a Bioanalyzer 2100, and then quantified again using the KAPA Library Quantification kit. Every immunoSEQ 96-well plate was sequenced on a separate single-read 150-cycle Illumina NextSeq 550 flow cell. The authors processed their data as follows. Because only junctional sequences without quality scores were contained in the immunoSEQ output, filtering matching that applied to full-length reads could not be performed. To assign V/J genes and CDR3, sequences were annotated using PyIR, a Python wrapper for IgBLAST v1.9, with IMGT germline references. Reads were removed for weak V/J assignments (E-value above 1e-6), missing CDR3, stop codons, out-of-frame junctions, or ambiguous translated residues. V3J clonotypes were defined by identical inferred V gene, J gene, and CDR3 amino acid sequence. Percentage overlap between repertoires was computed as shared unique clonotypes divided by the size of the smaller repertoire. Repertoire richness was assessed with RTK rarefaction, the Chao1 estimator, and Recon v2.1 estimates of unobserved clonotypes. TCRdb's version of the immuneACCESS table is confined to in-frame rearrangements and falls short of the full clone set. An unresolved V gene accounts for under half of the shortfall where checked; the remainder is of unknown origin. V, J and clone size reflect that table, while D and trimming were determined from the DNA. The sample table shows about 510,000 clones, and approximately 79% are seen once. The ten largest clones add up to roughly 13% of the sample.

Beyond this particular receptor, the publication reports: Pairwise subsampling indicated that sequencing depth was expected to affect the degree of clonotype sharing among donors. Because the study included only a small number of donors, the genetic and exposure-history diversity represented was limited. Sampling was limited to blood, and TCR repertoires in tissue likely differ from TCR repertoires in blood.

To note about this clone: Its antigen is unknown. No much larger clone is present one base from it, and per-base qualities are unavailable.

The donors were healthy, HIV-negative adults with no recently reported acute infections or vaccinations. Every donor was a Caucasian adult residing in Nashville, Tennessee, USA. For unsorted samples, roughly 90 million PBMCs were counted, and genomic DNA was extracted using the QIAamp DNA Blood Mini kit. Blood was obtained by leukapheresis, after which PBMCs were separated by Ficoll-Histopaque density gradient centrifugation and cryopreserved in liquid nitrogen vapor phase. The receptor was derived from a woman in her 40s in good health. Some clones in this sample may be carry-over from other donors' samples. Sequencing was done on a sample of PBMCs.

The DNA sequence is given as TGTGCCAGCTCACCACGACAGGCCGAGGGCACTGAAGCTTTCTTT. This translates into CASSPRQAEGTEAFF. The chain links TRBV18 with TRBJ1-1; possibly the D gene is TRBD1, per 6 matching bases. From the cysteine up to the phenylalanine, the CDR3 has a length of 15 residues. Only the CDR3 region is kept as DNA, spanning 45 bases read in frame from base 1. The V and J ends are trimmed by 1 base and 4 bases, leaving 13 bases between them. The germline V gene sets CDR1 to KGHSH and CDR2 to LQKENI.